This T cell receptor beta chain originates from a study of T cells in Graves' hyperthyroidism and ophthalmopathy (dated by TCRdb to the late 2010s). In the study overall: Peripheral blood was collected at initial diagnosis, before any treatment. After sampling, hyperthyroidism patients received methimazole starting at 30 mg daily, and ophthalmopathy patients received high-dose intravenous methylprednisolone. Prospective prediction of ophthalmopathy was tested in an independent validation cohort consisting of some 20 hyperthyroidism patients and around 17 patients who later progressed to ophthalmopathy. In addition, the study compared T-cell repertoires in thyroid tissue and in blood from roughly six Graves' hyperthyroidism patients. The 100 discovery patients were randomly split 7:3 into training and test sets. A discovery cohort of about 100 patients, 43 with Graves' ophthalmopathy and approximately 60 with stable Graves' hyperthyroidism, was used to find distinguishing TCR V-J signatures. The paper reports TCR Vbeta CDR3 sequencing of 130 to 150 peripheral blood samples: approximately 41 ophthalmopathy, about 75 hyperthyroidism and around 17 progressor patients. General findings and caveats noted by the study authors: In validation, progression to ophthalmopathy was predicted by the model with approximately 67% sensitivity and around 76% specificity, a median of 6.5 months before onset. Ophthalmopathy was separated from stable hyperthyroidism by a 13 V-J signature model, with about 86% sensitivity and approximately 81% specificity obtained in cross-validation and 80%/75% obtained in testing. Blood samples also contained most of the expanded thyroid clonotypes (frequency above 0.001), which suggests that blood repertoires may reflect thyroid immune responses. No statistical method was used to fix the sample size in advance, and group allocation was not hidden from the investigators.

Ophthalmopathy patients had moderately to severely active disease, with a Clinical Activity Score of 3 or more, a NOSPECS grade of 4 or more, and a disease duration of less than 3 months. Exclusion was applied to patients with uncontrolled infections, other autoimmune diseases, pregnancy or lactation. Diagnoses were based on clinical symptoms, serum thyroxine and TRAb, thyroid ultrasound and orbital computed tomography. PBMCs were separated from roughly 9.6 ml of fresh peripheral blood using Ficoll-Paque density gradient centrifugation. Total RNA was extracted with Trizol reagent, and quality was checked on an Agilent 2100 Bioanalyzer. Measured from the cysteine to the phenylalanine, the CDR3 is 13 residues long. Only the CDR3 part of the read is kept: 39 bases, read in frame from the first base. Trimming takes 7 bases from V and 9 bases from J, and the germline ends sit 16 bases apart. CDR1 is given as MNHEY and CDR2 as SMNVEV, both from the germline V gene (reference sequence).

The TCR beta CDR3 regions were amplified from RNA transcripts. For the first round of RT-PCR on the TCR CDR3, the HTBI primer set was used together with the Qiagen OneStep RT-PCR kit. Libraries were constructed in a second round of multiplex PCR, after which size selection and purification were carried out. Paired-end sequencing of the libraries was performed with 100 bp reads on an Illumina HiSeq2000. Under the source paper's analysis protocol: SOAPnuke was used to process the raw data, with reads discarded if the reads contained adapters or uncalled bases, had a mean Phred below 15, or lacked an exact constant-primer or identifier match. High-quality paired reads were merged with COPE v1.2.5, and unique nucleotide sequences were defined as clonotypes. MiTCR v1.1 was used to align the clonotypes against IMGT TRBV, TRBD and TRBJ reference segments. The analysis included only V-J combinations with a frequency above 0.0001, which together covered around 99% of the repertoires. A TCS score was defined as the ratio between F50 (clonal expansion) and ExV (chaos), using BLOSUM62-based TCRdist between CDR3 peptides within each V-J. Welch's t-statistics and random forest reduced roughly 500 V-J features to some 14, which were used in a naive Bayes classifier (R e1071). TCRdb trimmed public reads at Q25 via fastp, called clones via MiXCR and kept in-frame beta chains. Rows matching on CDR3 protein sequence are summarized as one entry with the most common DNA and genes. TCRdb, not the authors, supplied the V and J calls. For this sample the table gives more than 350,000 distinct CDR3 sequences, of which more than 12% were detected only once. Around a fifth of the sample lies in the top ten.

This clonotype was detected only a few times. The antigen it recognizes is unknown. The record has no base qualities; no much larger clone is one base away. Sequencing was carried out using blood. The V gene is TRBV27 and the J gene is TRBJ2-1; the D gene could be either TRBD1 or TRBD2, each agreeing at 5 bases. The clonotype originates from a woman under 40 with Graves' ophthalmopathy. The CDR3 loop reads CASMGTGRGEQFF. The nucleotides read TGTGCCAGCATGGGGACGGGTCGGGGTGAGCAGTTCTTC.